One sample yielded the 25 T cell receptor beta chains listed below, sequenced in a study of PD-L1 blockade in urothelial cancer. Some clones are missing from TCRdb's copy, which holds only in-frame ones; the method was immunoSEQ multiplex PCR. The table shows over 70,000 clones, with over 80% occurring only once. The time point: peripheral blood 6 weeks after treatment start. This specimen consisted of PBMCs, obtained around atezolizumab (anti-PD-L1) treatment. The receptors stem from a man in his 70s with urothelial cancer.

Concerning this clone: The junction differs from germline at one of its ends, possibly a read error. The V gene is TRBV12-5, the J gene TRBJ2-7; D perhaps matches TRBD2 (6 bases). The germline V gene encodes CDR1 LGHNT and CDR2 FRNRAP. The CDR3 consists of 9 residues. Written as DNA, the CDR3 is TGTGCTAGTGGCCCGGAGGGTTGCTTC. Its protein product is CASGPEGCF.

The chain is built from TRBV7-2 and TRBJ2-7; 13 bases line up with TRBD2. Unmatched junction bases numbered 14, after V lost 5 bases and J lost 1 base. The germline V gene encodes CDR1 SGHTA and CDR2 FQGNSA. The CDR3 has 19 amino acids. The DNA for the CDR3 is TGTGCCAGCAGCCCACGAGGACTAGCGGGGGCCCCAATGTCCTACGAGCAGTACTTC. As protein: CASSPRGLAGAPMSYEQYF.

For the CDR3, the DNA is TGTGCCAGCAGTACCCAACAGGGAAGGAATTCACCCCTCCACTTT. Its protein product is CASSTQQGRNSPLHF. The chain joins TRBV2 to TRBJ1-6; perhaps TRBD1 as D (6 bases). Germline V CDR1 and CDR2: SNHLY, FYNNEI. Trimming shortened V by 5 bases and J by 7 bases, and 15 bases separated the two germline ends. The CDR3 covers 15 residues.

On this clone itself: A read error may produce the germline difference seen at one junction end. The J gene is TRBJ2-1, the V gene TRBV7-6; 12 nucleotides line up with TRBD2. Germline V CDR1 and CDR2: SGHVS, FNYEAQ. CDR3 size: 15 residues. The CDR3 sequence is CASSLAGGLRNEQFF. In DNA form, the CDR3 reads TGTGCCAGCAGCCTAGCGGGGGGGCTCAGGAATGAGCAGTTCTTC.

The J gene is TRBJ2-5, the V gene TRBV9; tentatively, D is TRBD1 (6 bases). The CDR3 runs to 14 residues. Germline lookup yields CDR1 SGDLS and CDR2 YYNGEE. The V and J ends lost 2 bases and 2 bases respectively, with 10 bases between them. DNA of the CDR3: TGTGCCAGCAGCGTTACAGGGTCTCAAGAGACCCAGTACTTC. This translates into CASSVTGSQETQYF.

This chain joins TRBV6-1 and TRBJ2-7; TRBD2 agrees at 7 bases. In germline, CDR1 is MNHNS, CDR2 SASEGT. CDR3 length: 15 amino acids. V dropped 1 base and J dropped 3; count of bases not matched to a gene: 6. The CDR3 DNA follows: TGTGCCAGCAGTGAAGGGGCGGGAGAGGACTACGAGCAGTACTTC. Residues: CASSEGAGEDYEQYF.

The gene calls are TRBV5-1 and TRBJ2-7; 9 bases map to TRBD2. The CDR3 extends over 16 amino acids. Unmatched junction bases numbered 9, after V lost 5 bases and J lost 0 bases. The germline V gene has CDR1 SGHRS and CDR2 YFSETQ. The CDR3 bases are TGCGCCAGCAGTTCCTTGGCGGGAGGGAGCTCCTACGAGCAGTACTTC. The encoded protein is CASSSLAGGSSYEQYF. Filled out from reference TRBV5-1 and TRBJ2-7, the complete variable domain reads KAGVTQTPRYLIKTRGQQVTLSCSPISGHRSVSWYQQTPGQGLQFLFEYFSETQRNKGNFPGRFSGRQFSNSRSEMNVSTLELGDSALYLCASSSLAGGSSYEQYFGPGTRLTVT.

This chain links TRBV7-2 with TRBJ2-7; 8 bases match TRBD1. V trimming: 4 bases; J trimming: 6 bases; junction bases outside the gene matches: 5. Germline CDR1 and CDR2: SGHTA and FQGNSA. The CDR3 runs to 13 residues. The CDR3 loop is CASSSDREGEQYF. As DNA, the CDR3 is TGTGCCAGCAGCTCGGACAGGGAAGGCGAGCAGTACTTC.

J is TRBJ2-6 and V is TRBV7-2; 8 nucleotides match TRBD1. From germline, CDR1 is SGHTA and CDR2 FQGNSA. V lost 0 bases and J lost 0; bases outside the gene matches: 4. This CDR3 region has 18 residues. The CDR3 DNA sequence: TGTGCCAGCAGCTTAGCTGGGACAGGAAACTCTGGGGCCAACGTCCTGACTTTC. It encodes CASSLAGTGNSGANVLTF. The full variable domain, rest sourced from reference TRBV7-2 and TRBJ2-6, is GAGVSQSPSNKVTEKGKDVELRCDPISGHTALYWYRQSLGQGLEFLIYFQGNSAPDKSGLPSDRFSAERTGGSVSTLTIQRTQQEDSAVYLCASSLAGTGNSGANVLTFGAGSRLTVL.

V usage is TRBV5-6 and J usage is TRBJ2-1, with D tentatively TRBD2 (6 bases). The CDR3 totals 14 residues. Trimming took off 0 bases at V and 6 bases at J, with 10 bases between the two ends. Germline V CDR1 and CDR2: SGHDT, YYEEEE. CDR3 protein: CASSLVSGVNEQFF. CDR3 sequence (DNA): TGTGCCAGCAGCTTGGTATCGGGGGTCAATGAGCAGTTCTTC.

The CDR3 DNA reads TGTGCCAGCAGTTACTCGATTCGGGACTATGGCTACACCTTC. This codes for CASSYSIRDYGYTF. The chain recombines TRBV6-5 with TRBJ1-2; D gene unclear. CDR1 and CDR2 (germline): MNHEY, SVGAGI. The CDR3 loop spans 14 amino acids. V was cut by 0 bases and J by 3 bases, with 8 bases left in between.

The chain employs TRBV7-8 and TRBJ2-5; 7 nucleotides match TRBD1. V shed 3 bases, J shed 0 bases, and the junction held 7 bases outside the gene matches. Germline lookup yields CDR1 SGHVS and CDR2 FQNEAQ. The CDR3 is 16 residues long. The CDR3 loop reads CASSLSGQLYQETQYF. CDR3 coding DNA: TGTGCCAGCAGCTTGTCGGGACAGTTGTACCAAGAGACCCAGTACTTC.

By share, this clone ranks as medium-sized. The chain couples TRBV6-5 to TRBJ2-1, with 9 nucleotides matching TRBD2. J gave up 5 bases and V 0 bases, and 2 bases lay outside the gene matches. The germline V gene encodes CDR1 MNHEY and CDR2 SVGAGI. CDR3 size: 15 residues. The DNA for the CDR3 is TGTGCCAGCAGTTACTCGACTAGCGGACACAATGAGCAGTTCTTC. Encoded protein: CASSYSTSGHNEQFF.

This chain uses TRBV6-6 with TRBJ2-5; 9 nucleotides match TRBD1. Germline values: CDR1 MNHNY, CDR2 SVGAGI (reference sequence). Germline trimming cut 4 bases from V and 7 bases from J; bases unmatched to any gene: 13. This CDR3 region has 16 residues. The CDR3 spells CASSSPGQGSWGTQYF. DNA of the CDR3: TGTGCCAGCAGTTCCCCGGGACAGGGCTCATGGGGGACCCAGTACTTC.

This clone has just a few counts. This chain connects TRBV5-6 to TRBJ2-2, with D perhaps matching TRBD1 (5 bases). The CDR3 runs 16 residues. V gave up 0 bases and J gave up 5 bases, with 14 bases separating them. Germline lookup yields CDR1 SGHDT and CDR2 YYEEEE. The CDR3 loop is CASSLAGRAGTGELFF. The CDR3 DNA reads as TGTGCCAGCAGCTTGGCCGGCAGGGCAGGGACCGGGGAGCTGTTTTTT.

The gene calls are TRBV5-1 and TRBJ2-3; 8 bases are a match to TRBD1. V shed 4 bases, J shed 5 bases, and the junction held 12 bases outside the gene matches. This CDR3 spans 16 amino acids. Germline V gene lookup returns CDR1 SGHRS and CDR2 YFSETQ. The CDR3 reads CASSVGQGQTLDTQYF. The CDR3 nucleotides are TGCGCCAGCAGCGTCGGACAGGGTCAAACTTTAGATACGCAGTATTTT.

The chain joins TRBV2 to TRBJ2-2, with 11 bases identical to TRBD1. This CDR3 has 15 amino acids. In germline, CDR1 is SNHLY, CDR2 FYNNEI. The trim removed 6 bases at V and 5 bases at J, leaving 5 bases unmatched. The CDR3 DNA is TGTGCCAGCAGCGGACAGGGGGCGAGAACCGGGGAGCTGTTTTTT. This encodes CASSGQGARTGELFF.

The CDR3 is CASSKAEGPFNYGYTF. The CDR3 region has the DNA TGTGCCAGCAGCAAAGCGGAGGGTCCCTTCAACTATGGCTACACCTTC. The V and J genes are TRBV21-1 and TRBJ1-2. TRBV21-1 is a pseudogene. The CDR3 covers 16 residues.

Only one count was recorded for this clone. The V and J genes are TRBV4-3 and TRBJ2-1; 11 bases agree with TRBD1. The germline gives CDR1 LGHNA, CDR2 YSLEER. This CDR3 is 15 amino acids long. With 4 bases clipped from V and 9 bases from J, the junction kept 8 bases outside the gene matches. The CDR3 sequence is CASSPTGTGGREQFF. The CDR3 region has the DNA TGCGCCAGCAGCCCCACCGGGACAGGGGGACGTGAGCAGTTCTTC.

The chain carries TRBV9 and TRBJ1-3, with D perhaps matching TRBD1 (5 bases). The CDR3 loop spans 14 amino acids. The germline V gene has CDR1 SGDLS and CDR2 YYNGEE. V was trimmed by 0 bases and J by 7 bases, leaving 11 bases between them. CDR3 nucleotides: TGTGCCAGCAGCGTAGAGGGCGGGGGGAACACCATATATTTT. It yields the protein CASSVEGGGNTIYF.

CDR3 nucleotide sequence: TGTGCCAGTAGTACCCGACTAGCGGGGGTCTCCTACGAGCAGTACTTC. Amino acid sequence: CASSTRLAGVSYEQYF. The chain has TRBV19 and TRBJ2-7; 12 nucleotides agree with TRBD2. This CDR3 comprises 16 residues. Germline CDR1 LNHDA, CDR2 SQIVND (reference sequence). The J segment lost 0 bases and the V segment lost 4 bases, leaving 4 bases of the junction unmatched.

The chain uses TRBV9 and TRBJ2-4; TRBD2 agrees at 7 bases. The V gene's germline CDR1 is SGDLS and CDR2 YYNGEE. This CDR3 is 16 amino acids long. V lost 1 base to trimming and J lost 8 bases; unmatched junction nucleotides: 12. DNA for the CDR3: TGTGCCAGCAGCGTAAGCGGAGGGAGGGAAGGTGACATTCAGTACTTC. Protein sequence: CASSVSGGREGDIQYF.

This CDR3 is CASSSTGFGYTF. CDR3 nucleotides: TGTGCCAGCAGCTCGACAGGGTTCGGCTACACCTTC. This rearrangement joins TRBV5-4 to TRBJ1-2; 7 bases align to TRBD1. The V gene's germline CDR1 is SGHNT and CDR2 YYREEE (reference sequence). The junction had 4 bases not matched to a gene; V was cut back by 3 bases and J by 8 bases. The CDR3 has 12 amino acids.

The chain has TRBV28 and TRBJ2-1; the match to TRBD2 covers 7 bases. With V trimmed by 4 bases and J by 9 bases, 15 bases remained unmatched. This CDR3 contains 16 residues. In germline, CDR1 is MDHEN, CDR2 SYDVKM. This CDR3 reads CASSSPARWGGGEQFF. Written as DNA, the CDR3 is TGTGCCAGCAGTTCCCCCGCCAGGTGGGGGGGAGGTGAGCAGTTCTTC.

The CDR3 sequence: CASSLTSGSIFYEQFF. For the CDR3, the DNA is TGTGCCAGCAGTTTGACTAGCGGGAGTATCTTCTATGAGCAGTTCTTC. The chain couples TRBV27 to TRBJ2-1, with 12 bases identical to TRBD2. V gave up 3 bases and J gave up 8 bases; unmatched junction bases: 8. The CDR3 is made up of 16 amino acids. Germline assignment: CDR1 MNHEY and CDR2 SMNVEV (reference sequence).